Presented here are 20 T cell receptor beta chains from one specimen sequenced in a study of cytotoxic CD8 clonotypes in ibrutinib-treated CLL. Libraries were prepared by immunoSEQ multiplex PCR; TCRdb keeps only in-frame clonotypes and omits some of them. This table holds around 130,000 clones, 84% found once. This specimen was PBMCs, taken after 24 months of ibrutinib treatment. The receptors were sampled from a human donor with chronic lymphocytic leukemia.

The chain is built from TRBV11-2 and TRBJ1-1; no reliable D call. Germline CDR1 is SGHAT and CDR2 is FQNNGV. V lost 10 bases to trimming and J lost 0 bases, with 15 bases between them. The CDR3 is 14 residues long. CDR3: CATAAAGMNTEAFF. The CDR3 DNA is TGTGCCACCGCGGCGGCGGGAATGAACACTGAAGCTTTCTTT.

The V call is TRBV7-2, the J call TRBJ1-2; 9 bases line up with TRBD1. The J segment lost 6 bases and the V segment lost 8 bases, leaving 4 bases of the junction unmatched. The CDR3 runs 12 residues. Germline V gene data show CDR1 as SGHTA and CDR2 as FQGNSA. CDR3 sequence: CASSQGAHGYTF. CDR3 in DNA: TGTGCCAGCTCACAGGGGGCCCATGGCTACACCTTC.

The J gene is TRBJ2-5, the V gene TRBV7-9, with 8 nucleotides matching TRBD1. J gave up 5 bases and V 1 base, and 6 bases lay outside the gene matches. This CDR3 is 15 amino acids long. Germline V lookup: CDR1 SEHNR, CDR2 FQNEAQ (reference sequence). The CDR3 reads CASSLGTGLGETQYF. In DNA form, the CDR3 reads TGTGCCAGCAGCTTAGGGACAGGGCTTGGGGAGACCCAGTACTTC. The full variable domain, with the rest looked up from reference TRBV7-9 and TRBJ2-5, is DTGVSQNPRHKITKRGQNVTFRCDPISEHNRLYWYRQTLGQGPEFLTYFQNEAQLEKSRLLSDRFSAERPKGSFSTLEIQRTEQGDSAMYLCASSLGTGLGETQYFGPGTRLLVL.

The J gene is TRBJ1-6, the V gene TRBV6-4; no definite D call. Trimming cost V 4 bases and J 7 bases, with 14 bases left between them. CDR3 length: 15 amino acids. The germline V gene encodes CDR1 MRHNA and CDR2 SNTAGT. Here the CDR3 DNA reads TGTGCCAGCAGTGTGACCGGAGGTGGGAATTCACCCCTCCACTTT. This sequence encodes CASSVTGGGNSPLHF.

The chain uses TRBV5-4 and TRBJ1-4; a possible D gene is TRBD1 (5 bases). This CDR3 region has 15 residues. Trimming left V 3 bases short and J 6 bases short, with 15 bases between. CDR1 is SGHNT, CDR2 YYREEE, per germline (reference sequence). The CDR3 DNA reads TGTGCCAGCAGCTCACGGGGCATCTTGGATGAAAAACTGTTTTTT. Translating gives CASSSRGILDEKLFF.

This chain joins TRBV5-1 and TRBJ2-3, with 9 bases identical to TRBD1. The germline V gene has CDR1 SGHRS and CDR2 YFSETQ. V lost 3 bases to trimming and J lost 3 bases; unmatched junction nucleotides: 5. This CDR3 is built from 15 residues. The CDR3 protein is CASSSTGGWTDTQYF. CDR3 in DNA: TGCGCCAGCAGCTCGACAGGGGGGTGGACAGATACGCAGTATTTT.

The chain combines TRBV11-1 with TRBJ1-1; D possibly corresponds to TRBD1 (5 bases). V was trimmed by 2 bases and J by 3 bases, leaving 16 bases between them. Germline values: CDR1 SGHAT, CDR2 FQDESV (reference sequence). CDR3 length: 16 amino acids. Here the CDR3 reads CASSLSRASGDTEAFF. The CDR3 region has the DNA TGTGCCAGCAGCTTATCCAGGGCAAGCGGTGACACTGAAGCTTTCTTT. Variable domain in full (rest from reference TRBV11-1 and TRBJ1-1): EAEVAQSPRYKITEKSQAVAFWCDPISGHATLYWYRQILGQGPELLVQFQDESVVDDSQLPKDRFSAERLKGVDSTLKIQPAELGDSAMYLCASSLSRASGDTEAFFGQGTRLTVV.

V is TRBV19 and J is TRBJ1-5; D is ambiguous. V was cut by 4 bases and J by 6 bases, with 7 bases left in between. Per germline, CDR1 LNHDA and CDR2 SQIVND (reference sequence). CDR3 length equals 12 residues. The DNA of the CDR3 is TGTGCCAGTAGTAGGGGAGGTCAGCCCCAGCATTTT. As protein: CASSRGGQPQHF. The entire variable domain, with the rest obtained from reference TRBV19 and TRBJ1-5, is as follows: DGGITQSPKYLFRKEGQNVTLSCEQNLNHDAMYWYRQDPGQGLRLIYYSQIVNDFQKGDIAEGYSVSREKKESFPLTVTSAQKNPTAFYLCASSRGGQPQHFGDGTRLSIL.

This clone was counted only a few times. V is TRBV2 and J is TRBJ1-3; 7 nucleotides line up with TRBD1. V shed 2 bases, J shed 2 bases, and the junction held 6 bases outside the gene matches. Germline V lookup: CDR1 SNHLY, CDR2 FYNNEI. The CDR3 sequence is 16 residues long. The CDR3 here is CASSETGDSTGNTIYF. The DNA of the CDR3 is TGTGCCAGCAGTGAAACTGGGGACAGTACTGGAAACACCATATATTTT.

V is TRBV10-1 and J is TRBJ2-7; possibly TRBD2 for D (5 bases). CDR1 is WNHNN and CDR2 is SYGVQD in the germline V gene (reference sequence). CDR3 length: 14 amino acids. Trimming stripped 2 bases from V and 5 bases from J, with 13 bases between. CDR3 in amino acids: CASSEGPGYHEQYF. CDR3 DNA: TGCGCCAGCAGTGAGGGTCCGGGATACCACGAGCAGTACTTC.

The chain employs TRBV7-2 and TRBJ2-1; 8 bases fit TRBD2. The CDR3 has 14 amino acids. The germline V gene encodes CDR1 SGHTA and CDR2 FQGNSA. The ends lost 7 bases at V and 0 bases at J; junction bases unmatched: 2. CDR3 protein: CASNRGGSYNEQFF. For the CDR3, the DNA is TGTGCCAGCAACCGGGGGGGCTCCTACAATGAGCAGTTCTTC.

This chain links TRBV7-9 with TRBJ1-2, with 10 bases matching TRBD1. Germline CDR1 is SEHNR and CDR2 is FQNEAQ (reference sequence). The CDR3 runs 14 residues. Losses at the gene ends were 6 bases for V and 4 bases for J; bases not matched to a gene: 5. The CDR3 DNA follows: TGTGCCAGCAGGGGGACAGGGGCCGTCTATGGCTACACCTTC. Translated: CASRGTGAVYGYTF.

The J gene is TRBJ2-2, the V gene TRBV25-1, with D possibly being TRBD2 (5 bases). V gave up 2 bases and J gave up 9 bases, with 7 bases separating them. Germline V gene lookup returns CDR1 MGHDK and CDR2 SYGVNS. The CDR3 has 12 amino acids. This chain's CDR3 is CASSERGRELFF. The CDR3 DNA follows: TGTGCCAGCAGTGAACGGGGTAGGGAGCTGTTTTTT.

The chain links TRBV10-3 to TRBJ2-5; D uncertain. This CDR3 region has 11 residues. Germline loops: CDR1 ENHRY, CDR2 SYGVKD. Trimming pared 6 bases from V and 4 bases from J, leaving 6 bases between. DNA of the CDR3: TGTGCCATCAGCGGCAGAGAGACCCAGTACTTC. As protein: CAISGRETQYF.

The chain joins TRBV7-6 to TRBJ2-3; D unclear. The germline CDR1 and CDR2 sequences are SGHVS and FNYEAQ. V was cut by 1 base and J by 6 bases, with 8 bases left in between. This CDR3 has 13 amino acids. CDR3 coding DNA: TGTGCCAGCAGCTTAGATGGGTTCGATACGCAGTATTTT. It encodes CASSLDGFDTQYF.

The chain carries TRBV19 and TRBJ2-7; 10 positions match TRBD1. The germline CDR1 and CDR2 sequences are LNHDA and SQIVND (reference sequence). This CDR3 is built from 13 residues. V was clipped by 6 bases and J by 6 bases; unmatched bases: 5. Here the CDR3 DNA reads TGTGCCAGTAGCGGGACAGGGGCCCGCGAGCAGTACTTC. Translation: CASSGTGAREQYF.

This clone was seen a single time. The J gene is TRBJ1-5, the V gene TRBV5-1; D not resolved. The germline CDR1 and CDR2 sequences are SGHRS and YFSETQ. Trimming removed 4 bases from V and 7 bases from J, with 21 bases in between. The CDR3 totals 16 residues. CDR3: CASSAVPPDSGQPQHF. The CDR3 nucleotides read TGCGCCAGCAGCGCGGTTCCCCCGGATTCGGGACAGCCCCAGCATTTT.

DNA of the CDR3: TGTGCCAGCAGTGAATCGGGCCAGGCTGAAGCTTTCTTT. Translating it yields CASSESGQAEAFF. This rearrangement joins TRBV6-1 to TRBJ1-1; D not certain. The CDR3 is 13 residues long. Trimming took 2 bases from V and 6 from J, leaving 10 bases between them. The germline gives CDR1 MNHNS, CDR2 SASEGT.

This chain connects TRBV9 to TRBJ1-6, with D maybe TRBD1 (5 bases). The length of the CDR3 is 15 residues. Germline assignment: CDR1 SGDLS and CDR2 YYNGEE. V was cut by 2 bases and J by 8 bases, with 14 bases left in between. The CDR3 sequence is CASSVAGSLDSPLHF. The CDR3 DNA sequence: TGTGCCAGCAGCGTGGCAGGGAGTTTGGATTCACCCCTCCACTTT. Using reference TRBV9 and TRBJ1-6 for the parts outside the CDR3, the full variable domain is DSGVTQTPKHLITATGQRVTLRCSPRSGDLSVYWYQQSLDQGLQFLIQYYNGEERAKGNILERFSAQQFPDLHSELNLSSLELGDSALYFCASSVAGSLDSPLHFGNGTRLTVT.

The genes are TRBV19 and TRBJ1-1; D is undetermined. Trimming took off 7 bases at V and 4 bases at J, with 7 bases between the two ends. Germline CDR1 and CDR2: LNHDA and SQIVND (reference sequence). The CDR3 totals 11 residues. Written as DNA, the CDR3 is TGTGCCAGTAACAGTCCCACTGAAGCTTTCTTT. As protein: CASNSPTEAFF.